This TCR beta chain was identified during a study of blood T cell repertoires in COVID-19. Profiled with immunoSEQ multiplex PCR; TCRdb holds only in-frame clones, not every one. Of about 130,000 clones in the sample, approximately 90% were seen once. The CDR3 totals 14 residues. V lost 4 bases to trimming and J lost 5 bases, with 14 bases between them. Germline values: CDR1 MDHEN, CDR2 SYDVKM. The sequenced sample consisted of peripheral blood. The chain uses TRBV28 and TRBJ1-1; D gene unclear. The sequence derives from a man aged 45-65 years with acute or convalescent COVID-19. As DNA, the CDR3 is TGTGCCAGCAGTTCCTTCTTGGCACTAACTGAAGCTTTCTTT. The encoded protein is CASSSFLALTEAFF.